Each of the 20 T cell receptor beta chains below was sequenced from the same sample in a study of blood T cell repertoires in COVID-19. Assay used: immunoSEQ multiplex PCR; TCRdb lists only in-frame clones, some missing. The data hold about 90,000 clones, with just under 85% observed a single time. Input material: peripheral blood. The receptor source for this set is a man in his fifties or sixties with acute or convalescent COVID-19.

This clone showed up just once. The chain has TRBV27 and TRBJ2-3, with 7 bases identical to TRBD2. This CDR3 comprises 17 residues. Looked up from germline, CDR1 is MNHEY and CDR2 is SMNVEV (reference sequence). The V segment lost 5 bases and the J segment 1 base; nucleotides outside the gene matches: 12. The CDR3 bases are TGTGCCAGCAGTCCCCCGGGGGGAGCGGAGGGCACAGATACGCAGTATTTT. Its translation: CASSPPGGAEGTDTQYF.

In regard to this clone: The sample holds other DNA sequences that translate to the same CDR3. The V call is TRBV12-3 or TRBV12-4, the J call TRBJ1-1, with 8 bases lining up with TRBD1. The CDR3 contains 13 residues. The V and J ends lost 1 base and 5 bases, in that order; junction bases with no gene match: 0. The CDR3 coding sequence is TGTGCCAGCAGTTTAGGACAGGGGACTGAAGCTTTCTTT. It codes for CASSLGQGTEAFF.

This clone has just one count. This same CDR3 is encoded by further DNA sequences in the sample. This rearrangement joins TRBV10-3 to TRBJ2-3, with D possibly TRBD2 on 6 matching bases. Germline loops: CDR1 ENHRY, CDR2 SYGVKD. Trimming removed 3 bases at V and 2 bases at J, with 12 bases between. CDR3 length: 15 residues. For the CDR3, the DNA is TGTGCCATCAGTGACGGGACTGCGACCACAGATACGCAGTATTTT. Its translation is CAISDGTATTDTQYF.

This clone was seen only a few times. CDR3 in DNA: TGTGCCAGCTCCACAGGGGGCTACGAGCAGTACTTC. This translates into CASSTGGYEQYF. The V call is TRBV6-5, the J call TRBJ2-7; TRBD1 aligns across 8 bases. The CDR3 extends over 12 amino acids. Per the germline V gene, CDR1 is MNHEY and CDR2 is SVGAGI. The V segment lost 8 bases and the J segment 3 bases; nucleotides outside the gene matches: 3.

This sequence joins TRBV28 and TRBJ2-3, with TRBD2 as a possible D gene (5 bases). Trimming removed 8 bases from V and 4 bases from J, with 13 bases in between. Germline V gives CDR1 MDHEN, CDR2 SYDVKM. The CDR3 extends over 13 amino acids. The CDR3 loop is CASWPAGADTQYF. CDR3 in DNA: TGTGCCAGCTGGCCGGCGGGCGCAGATACGCAGTATTTT.

This clone was recorded a few times. This rearrangement joins TRBV6-5 to TRBJ1-2; no definite D call. CDR3 length: 14 amino acids. CDR1 and CDR2 from the germline V gene are MNHEY and SVGAGI. V gave up 0 bases and J gave up 6 bases, with 11 bases separating them. CDR3 residues: CASSYSAGANGYTF. CDR3 DNA: TGTGCCAGCAGTTACTCGGCGGGTGCCAATGGCTACACCTTC.

This clone appeared a single time. The chain links TRBV7-7 to TRBJ2-1, with D maybe TRBD2 (6 bases). V was cut by 0 bases and J by 2 bases, with 8 bases left in between. The CDR3 loop spans 15 amino acids. Germline V gene lookup returns CDR1 SSHAT and CDR2 FNYEAQ (reference sequence). The chain's CDR3 is CASSLAGGPYNEQFF. As DNA, the CDR3 is TGTGCCAGCAGCTTAGCGGGAGGCCCCTACAATGAGCAGTTCTTC.

This clone was counted a few times. The V and J genes are TRBV15 and TRBJ2-1, with a weak D call TRBD2 (6 bases). This CDR3 region has 15 residues. Trimming stripped 0 bases from V and 6 bases from J, with 12 bases between. The germline CDR1 and CDR2 sequences are LNHNV and YYDKDF (reference sequence). The CDR3 bases are TGTGCCACCAGCAGAGAATTGGGGGGAGGCAATGAGCAGTTCTTC. Protein: CATSRELGGGNEQFF.

The chain recombines TRBV27 with TRBJ2-7, with D maybe TRBD2 (6 bases). In germline, CDR1 is MNHEY, CDR2 SMNVEV (reference sequence). The CDR3 runs 12 residues. Trimming stripped 8 bases from V and 0 bases from J, with 8 bases between. The CDR3 DNA is TGTGCCAGCGGAGGGAGCTCCTACGAGCAGTACTTC. Translating gives CASGGSSYEQYF.

The gene calls are TRBV5-1 and TRBJ2-3; D remains ambiguous. The CDR3 is 14 residues long. V was cut by 0 bases and J by 4 bases, with 9 bases left in between. CDR1 is SGHRS, CDR2 YFSETQ, per germline. The CDR3 reads CASSLAGAPDTQYF. The CDR3 region has the DNA TGCGCCAGCAGCTTGGCGGGTGCCCCAGATACGCAGTATTTT.

V and J are TRBV4-3 and TRBJ1-6; no firm D call. The CDR3 covers 13 residues. Trimming took 0 bases from V and 12 from J, leaving 9 bases between them. Germline lookup yields CDR1 LGHNA and CDR2 YSLEER. The CDR3 protein is CASSQDQNLPLHF. The CDR3 DNA reads TGCGCCAGCAGCCAAGATCAAAACTTACCCCTCCACTTT.

The CDR3, as DNA: TGTGCCAGCAGCCAAGATGGGTGGGACAGGGCGAGCAATCAGCCCCAGCATTTT. The encoded protein is CASSQDGWDRASNQPQHF. The gene calls are TRBV3-1 (or the pseudogene TRBV3-2) and TRBJ1-5; TRBD1 matches at 9 bases. The ends lost 0 bases at V and 1 base at J; junction bases unmatched: 7. Germline V gene sequence: CDR1 LGHDT, CDR2 YNNKEL (reference sequence). The CDR3 length is 18 residues.

CDR3 loop: CASSEWGQAKNIQYF. The CDR3 region has the DNA TGTGCCAGCAGTGAATGGGGACAGGCCAAAAACATTCAGTACTTC. This sequence joins TRBV6-1 and TRBJ2-4; 7 bases match TRBD1. The V gene's germline CDR1 is MNHNS and CDR2 SASEGT. This CDR3 spans 15 amino acids. The ends lost 2 bases at V and 1 base at J; junction bases unmatched: 2.

This chain links TRBV19 with TRBJ2-7; 7 nucleotides agree with TRBD1. The germline V gene has CDR1 LNHDA and CDR2 SQIVND (reference sequence). V shed 6 bases, J shed 1 base, and the junction held 9 bases outside the gene matches. CDR3 length: 15 amino acids. CDR3 sequence reads: CASSSLTGNSYEQYF. In DNA, the CDR3 is TGTGCCAGTAGCTCTCTGACAGGGAATTCCTACGAGCAGTACTTC.

This clone was found once. The V and J genes are TRBV28 and TRBJ1-1, with 7 bases fitting TRBD1. This CDR3 region has 16 residues. Germline V CDR1 and CDR2: MDHEN, SYDVKM. Losses at the gene ends were 6 bases for V and 0 bases for J; bases not matched to a gene: 10. CDR3 DNA sequence: TGTGCCAGCAGCACGACAGGGAAAGGGATGAACACTGAAGCTTTCTTT. It is translated as CASSTTGKGMNTEAFF.

This rearrangement joins TRBV2 to TRBJ2-4; 7 bases are shared with TRBD1. CDR1 and CDR2 from the germline V gene are SNHLY and FYNNEI. The CDR3 spans 17 residues. The ends lost 4 bases at V and 1 base at J; junction bases unmatched: 10. CDR3 bases: TGTGCCAGCAGTGCAGACAGGGCTAGTAGGGCCAAAAACATTCAGTACTTC. Its translation: CASSADRASRAKNIQYF.

The gene calls are TRBV18 and TRBJ1-1, with D unclear. V dropped 3 bases and J dropped 4 bases, with 12 bases sitting between them. CDR1 is KGHSH and CDR2 is LQKENI in the germline V gene. The length of the CDR3 is 14 residues. The CDR3 protein is CASSPGMEATEAFF. The CDR3 DNA sequence: TGTGCCAGCTCACCGGGGATGGAGGCCACTGAAGCTTTCTTT.

The J gene is TRBJ1-2, the V gene TRBV18, with 9 bases aligning to TRBD1. With V trimmed by 0 bases and J by 5 bases, 4 bases remained unmatched. Germline V gene data show CDR1 as KGHSH and CDR2 as LQKENI. CDR3 length equals 15 residues. CDR3: CASSPPEQGAYGYTF. CDR3 nucleotide sequence: TGTGCCAGCTCACCACCCGAACAGGGGGCTTATGGCTACACCTTC. Full variable domain (rest looked up from reference TRBV18 and TRBJ1-2): NAGVMQNPRHLVRRRGQEARLRCSPMKGHSHVYWYRQLPEEGLKFMVYLQKENIIDESGMPKERFSAEFPKEGPSILRIQQVVRGDSAAYFCASSPPEQGAYGYTFGSGTRLTVV.

This rearrangement joins TRBV9 to TRBJ1-1; TRBD1 might be the D (6 bases). CDR3 size: 16 residues. V was cut by 4 bases and J by 2 bases, with 18 bases left in between. Germline V gene data show CDR1 as SGDLS and CDR2 as YYNGEE. The CDR3 loop reads CASSPTNRVINTEAFF. The CDR3 DNA sequence: TGTGCCAGCAGCCCGACCAACAGGGTTATTAACACTGAAGCTTTCTTT.

This clone has only a few counts. The rearrangement uses TRBV10-1 and TRBJ2-3, with 7 nucleotides matching TRBD1. The junction had 8 bases not matched to a gene; V was cut back by 6 bases and J by 2 bases. The CDR3 is made up of 15 amino acids. Germline CDR1 WNHNN, CDR2 SYGVQD (reference sequence). CDR3 nucleotide sequence: TGCGCCAGCAGCCCCGGGACAGCACTCACAGATACGCAGTATTTT. Its protein product is CASSPGTALTDTQYF.